A single sample gave rise to the 5 T cell receptor beta chains below, sequenced in a study of OX40 agonist ivuxolimab in advanced cancers. Profiled with immunoSEQ multiplex PCR; TCRdb holds only in-frame clones, not every one. The sample records about 28,000 clones, around four fifths being singletons. The specimen comprised CD4+ or CD8+ T cells sorted from blood, sampled in a trial of the OX40 agonist ivuxolimab. The receptors come from an adult with an advanced solid tumor such as melanoma, head and neck, liver or kidney cancer.

The chain recombines TRBV18 with TRBJ2-1; 9 bases are a match to TRBD2. The junction had 6 bases not matched to a gene; V was cut back by 0 bases and J by 3 bases. Germline CDR1 and CDR2: KGHSH and LQKENI. This CDR3 comprises 17 residues. CDR3 residues: CASSPPDGLASYNEQFF. The CDR3, as DNA: TGTGCCAGCTCACCACCCGATGGACTAGCGAGCTACAATGAGCAGTTCTTC.

This sequence joins TRBV29-1 and TRBJ1-2; TRBD1 agrees at 8 bases. After removal of 6 bases from V and 8 bases from J, the junction contained 5 bases not matched to a gene. CDR1 is SQVTM, CDR2 ANQGSEA, per germline. The CDR3 consists of 11 residues. The CDR3 nucleotides are TGCAGCGTCCAGGGGGCACGAGGCTACACCTTC. It encodes CSVQGARGYTF.

The chain recombines TRBV30 with TRBJ1-2, with D possibly being TRBD1 (5 bases). Trimming took 5 bases from V and 0 from J, leaving 16 bases between them. This CDR3 has 15 amino acids. Germline V CDR1 and CDR2: GTSNPN, SVGIG (reference sequence). CDR3: CAWGGRRLANYGYTF. In nucleotides, the CDR3 is TGTGCCTGGGGGGGGAGGCGGCTAGCTAACTATGGCTACACCTTC.

This chain joins TRBV12-5 and TRBJ1-6; a possible D gene is TRBD1 (5 bases). The CDR3 sequence is 18 residues long. CDR1 is LGHNT and CDR2 is FRNRAP in the germline V gene. Trimming cost V 3 bases and J 7 bases, with 22 bases left between them. CDR3 amino acids: CASGFAVQGSGLNSPLHF. In DNA form, the CDR3 reads TGTGCTAGTGGTTTCGCTGTTCAGGGATCGGGTTTAAATTCACCCCTCCACTTT.

V gene TRBV4-2 combines with J gene TRBJ2-7; possible D gene TRBD1, 5 bases. Deletions cut 4 bases from V and 12 bases from J, with 16 bases between. Germline CDR1 LGHNA, CDR2 YNFKEQ. The CDR3 loop spans 12 amino acids. CDR3 amino acids: CASSPDSRRRYF. The CDR3 region has the DNA TGTGCCAGCAGCCCAGACAGCAGGAGAAGGTACTTC.